This TCR beta chain was captured by sequencing in a study of metastatic and nonmetastatic thyroid tumors. Study at large: Thyroid patients, malignant and benign, had repertoires compared across blood and tumor or nodule tissue. Study-level results: Benign nodules reportedly had significantly lower TCR beta diversity than malignant thyroid tumors in blood and tumor.

This clone showed up many times. Its antigen is not known. Via MiXCR, TCRdb re-called the PCR reads. The table has approximately 21,000 clones, around 19% seen once. No treatment had been given to any patient before thyroid surgery. Looked up from germline, CDR1 is MRHNA and CDR2 is SNTAGT. The CDR3 is 14 residues long. The V and J ends lost 2 bases and 2 bases respectively, with 8 bases between them. This TCR was sampled from a male donor with papillary thyroid cancer or a benign thyroid nodule (not recorded which). Some clones in this sample may be carry-over from other donors' samples. V usage is TRBV6-4 and J usage is TRBJ2-3; D is possibly TRBD2 (6 bases). The specimen was blood. CDR3 amino acids: CASSDRGSTDTQYF. CDR3 sequence (DNA): TGTGCCAGCAGTGACCGGGGGTCCACAGATACGCAGTATTTT.